This T cell receptor (beta chain) was sequenced during a study of T cells in Graves' hyperthyroidism and ophthalmopathy. A Clinical Activity Score of at least 3, a NOSPECS grade of at least 4 and a duration under 3 months were recorded in the ophthalmopathy patients. This clonotype has just a few counts. Germline CDR1 is MGHRA and CDR2 is YSYEKL. The CDR3 loop spans 16 amino acids. Trimming cost V 3 bases and J 1 base; bases outside gene matches: 5. Amplification of TCR beta CDR3 regions was performed using RNA transcripts as template. First-round RT-PCR of the TCR CDR3 relied on the HTBI primer set. A single record per CDR3 protein comes from TCRdb applying MiXCR to the multiplex PCR reads. Found here are about 590,000 distinct CDR3 sequences, 14% of them singletons; the top ten hold less than 9%.

This receptor was identified in a young woman with Graves' ophthalmopathy. The sequencing sample was made of blood. The chain recombines TRBV4-1 with TRBJ1-5, with 8 bases lining up with TRBD1. The CDR3 sequence: CASSHPGQASNQPQHF. CDR3 DNA: TGCGCCAGCAGCCACCCGGGACAGGCGAGCAATCAGCCCCAGCATTTT.